Below, 25 T cell receptor beta chains from the same sample are listed, as sequenced in a study of patients and donors after allogeneic stem cell transplantation. Each CDR3 protein is one row after TCRdb ran MiXCR on the RT-PCR reads. In the table there are around 200,000 distinct CDR3 sequences, less than 50% of which are singletons. The sequenced material came from blood, either unsorted or a sorted T cell fraction (not recorded which). These receptors were obtained from a human donor who was either an allogeneic HSCT recipient or a stem cell or donor lymphocyte infusion donor (not recorded which). It is not recorded whose cells these are; they may come from a transplant donor.

This clonotype was observed a few times. The chain's CDR3 is CASSEFPGLNQPQHF. The CDR3 nucleotides are TGTGCCAGCAGTGAATTCCCGGGACTCAATCAGCCCCAGCATTTT. This chain connects TRBV2 to TRBJ1-5, with a tentative D call TRBD1 (5 bases). This CDR3 comprises 15 residues. The V gene lost 2 bases and the J gene lost 3 bases, with 11 bases spanning the gap. The germline CDR1 and CDR2 sequences are SNHLY and FYNNEI. Full variable domain (remainder filled in from reference TRBV2 and TRBJ1-5): EPEVTQTPSHQVTQMGQEVILRCVPISNHLYFYWYRQILGQKVEFLVSFYNNEISEKSEIFDDQFSVERPDGSNFTLKIRSTKLEDSAMYFCASSEFPGLNQPQHFGDGTRLSIL.

This clonotype was observed a few times. The chain links TRBV5-1 to TRBJ2-5, with 8 bases lining up with TRBD2. There are 14 residues in the CDR3. The germline CDR1 and CDR2 sequences are SGHRS and YFSETQ. The ends lost 6 bases at V and 6 bases at J; junction bases unmatched: 10. The DNA for the CDR3 is TGCGCCAGCAACCCGGGAGGGTCAGACAAGACCCAGTACTTC. Its translation is CASNPGGSDKTQYF.

The chain uses TRBV20-1 and TRBJ1-1; possibly TRBD1 for D (5 bases). The CDR3 length is 13 residues. The V gene's germline CDR1 is DFQATT and CDR2 SNEGSKA (reference sequence). V was shortened by 5 bases and J by 3 bases, with 13 bases between the two germline ends. The CDR3 spells CSAPHRPDTEAFF. In DNA, the CDR3 is TGCAGTGCTCCCCACAGGCCGGACACTGAAGCTTTCTTT.

This clonotype came up a few times. This chain links TRBV11-2 with TRBJ1-4; D is ambiguous. Germline V gene sequence: CDR1 SGHAT, CDR2 FQNNGV. CDR3 size: 15 residues. V lost 3 bases to trimming and J lost 4 bases, with 12 bases between them. This chain's CDR3 is CASSFNGGGNEKLFF. For the CDR3, the DNA is TGTGCCAGCAGCTTTAATGGCGGTGGTAATGAAAAACTGTTTTTT. Full variable domain (outside the CDR3, taken from reference TRBV11-2 and TRBJ1-4): EAGVAQSPRYKIIEKRQSVAFWCNPISGHATLYWYQQILGQGPKLLIQFQNNGVVDDSQLPKDRFSAERLKGVDSTLKIQPAKLEDSAVYLCASSFNGGGNEKLFFGSGTQLSVL.

There are a few counts of this clonotype. Here the CDR3 DNA reads TGTGCCAGCAGTCCCTCGGCGGGCCCCACTGAAGCTTTCTTT. This gives the protein CASSPSAGPTEAFF. V and J are TRBV12-3 or TRBV12-4 and TRBJ1-1; no clear D gene. There are 14 residues in the CDR3. The V end was cut by 5 bases, the J end by 4 bases, with 14 bases between.

The chain combines TRBV12-3 or TRBV12-4 with TRBJ1-2; D unresolved. This CDR3 contains 17 residues. Between the trimmed V and J ends, which lost 6 bases and 4 bases, there was a span of 24 bases. The CDR3 protein is CASSLHAGSTSRYGYTF. In DNA, the CDR3 is TGTGCCAGCAGCCTTCACGCGGGATCAACCAGCCGCTATGGCTACACCTTC.

This sequence joins TRBV10-3 and TRBJ1-1; D gene ambiguous. Germline lookup yields CDR1 ENHRY and CDR2 SYGVKD. The CDR3 runs 12 residues. With 4 bases removed from V and 1 base from J, the gap between germline ends came to 4 bases. The CDR3 DNA follows: TGTGCCATCAGTGGTGGGAACACTGAAGCTTTCTTT. As protein: CAISGGNTEAFF.

This clonotype has only a few counts. The rearrangement joins TRBV24-1 to TRBJ1-2; TRBD1 aligns across 8 bases. Germline V gives CDR1 KGHDR, CDR2 SFDVKD. The CDR3 extends over 15 amino acids. J lost 5 bases, V lost 1 base, and 5 bases had no gene match. In nucleotides, the CDR3 is TGTGCCACCAGTGATTTCCCACAGGGGGATTATGGCTACACCTTC. Encoded protein: CATSDFPQGDYGYTF.

The chain uses TRBV29-1 and TRBJ2-4, with D possibly TRBD1 on 5 matching bases. From germline, CDR1 is SQVTM and CDR2 ANQGSEA. The CDR3 totals 16 residues. V was cut by 6 bases and J by 0 bases, with 18 bases left in between. The CDR3 nucleotides read TGCAGCGTCGGGCCCAGGGCCGCCCTAGCCAAAAACATTCAGTACTTC. Translated: CSVGPRAALAKNIQYF.

The chain joins TRBV5-1 to TRBJ2-7; the D call may be TRBD1 or TRBD2 (5 bases each). Per the germline V gene, CDR1 is SGHRS and CDR2 is YFSETQ. CDR3 length: 15 amino acids. Between the trimmed V and J ends, which lost 2 bases and 2 bases, there was a span of 14 bases. CDR3 loop: CASSFTGTDAYEQYF. The DNA for the CDR3 is TGCGCCAGCAGCTTCACCGGGACGGATGCCTACGAGCAGTACTTC.

The gene calls are TRBV10-3 and TRBJ2-3; D is possibly TRBD1 or TRBD2 (6 bases each). V dropped 4 bases and J dropped 3 bases, with 17 bases sitting between them. The germline gives CDR1 ENHRY, CDR2 SYGVKD. The CDR3 is made up of 16 amino acids. The CDR3 spells CAISAGGREGTDTQYF. In DNA, the CDR3 is TGTGCCATCAGTGCCGGGGGCAGGGAAGGTACAGATACGCAGTATTTT.

V gene TRBV7-9 combines with J gene TRBJ2-7, with 8 bases that match TRBD1. Per germline, CDR1 SEHNR and CDR2 FQNEAQ (reference sequence). After removal of 2 bases from V and 5 bases from J, the junction contained 5 bases not matched to a gene. This CDR3 spans 14 amino acids. CDR3 region: CASSLRTGIDEQYF. The CDR3 DNA is TGTGCCAGCAGCTTACGGACAGGGATCGACGAGCAGTACTTC.

The DNA of the CDR3 is TGTGCCAGCAGTTTATCGGAGAGTGGGGTATCAAATGGCTACACCTTC. Translated, it gives CASSLSESGVSNGYTF. The chain has TRBV27 and TRBJ1-2, with D unclear. V was shortened by 0 bases and J by 6 bases, with 17 bases between the two germline ends. This CDR3 spans 16 amino acids. Germline-derived CDR1 and CDR2 are MNHEY and SMNVEV (reference sequence).

V usage is TRBV5-1 and J usage is TRBJ2-5, with 9 bases matching TRBD1. CDR3 length: 15 amino acids. From germline, CDR1 is SGHRS and CDR2 YFSETQ. Trimming cost V 4 bases and J 4 bases; bases outside gene matches: 8. The CDR3 bases are TGCGCCAGCAGCCACTTGGGACAGGGCGGAGAGACCCAGTACTTC. Translating gives CASSHLGQGGETQYF.

The V call is TRBV4-3, the J call TRBJ1-1; D may be TRBD1 (5 bases). Germline loops: CDR1 LGHNA, CDR2 YSLEER. V was clipped by 5 bases and J by 6 bases, with 19 bases between them. This CDR3 is built from 15 residues. The CDR3 loop is CASSSWGGSNPEAFF. The CDR3 DNA reads as TGCGCCAGCAGCTCGTGGGGGGGTTCTAACCCTGAAGCTTTCTTT.

This chain links TRBV7-9 with TRBJ1-1, with a weak D call TRBD1 (5 bases). CDR1 is SEHNR and CDR2 is FQNEAQ in the germline V gene (reference sequence). This CDR3 is 14 amino acids long. Trimming stripped 5 bases from V and 5 bases from J, with 15 bases between. Here the CDR3 DNA reads TGTGCCAGCAGCGCCGGGAGCAGGGCGACTGAAGCTTTCTTT. It specifies CASSAGSRATEAFF.

The chain combines TRBV4-1 with TRBJ1-5; D might be TRBD1 (6 bases). The length of the CDR3 is 16 residues. Germline V gives CDR1 MGHRA, CDR2 YSYEKL. Trimming took 8 bases from V and 1 from J, leaving 18 bases between them. CDR3 DNA: TGCGCCAGCTCAACCACTCCAGGGGTCAGCAATCAGCCCCAGCATTTT. Its translation is CASSTTPGVSNQPQHF.

This clonotype appeared a few times. The chain has TRBV15 and TRBJ1-3; D possibly corresponds to TRBD1 (6 bases). In germline, CDR1 is LNHNV, CDR2 YYDKDF (reference sequence). The CDR3 has 17 residues. V lost 1 base and J lost 0, with 13 bases in between. The CDR3 protein is CATSRGRGTYSGNTIYF. The CDR3 DNA reads TGTGCCACCAGCAGAGGGAGGGGGACCTACTCTGGAAACACCATATATTTT.

The chain is built from TRBV20-1 and TRBJ1-1; D not resolved. CDR1 is DFQATT and CDR2 is SNEGSKA in the germline V gene (reference sequence). The CDR3 has 18 amino acids. The V gene lost 0 bases and the J gene lost 4 bases, with 24 bases spanning the gap. The CDR3 region has the DNA TGCAGTGCTAGAGATTGGCCAGCGGGTGGGAGGTCTGGCACTGAAGCTTTCTTT. Encoded protein: CSARDWPAGGRSGTEAFF.

This clonotype was picked up a small number of times. The chain combines TRBV24-1 with TRBJ1-1; D perhaps matches TRBD1 (5 bases). CDR1 and CDR2 from the germline V gene are KGHDR and SFDVKD. The CDR3 consists of 15 residues. The V and J ends lost 2 bases and 4 bases respectively, with 13 bases between them. CDR3 DNA: TGTGCCACCAGTGATTCGACCCCCCAGGGCACTGAAGCTTTCTTT. Its translation: CATSDSTPQGTEAFF.

This clonotype was counted a few times. The chain uses TRBV4-1 and TRBJ1-2; maybe TRBD1 (6 bases). Germline CDR1 MGHRA, CDR2 YSYEKL. This CDR3 region has 16 residues. V was trimmed by 2 bases and J by 3 bases, leaving 16 bases between them. CDR3 loop: CASSQTGGPGDYGYTF. The CDR3 DNA is TGCGCCAGCAGCCAAACGGGGGGGCCCGGCGACTATGGCTACACCTTC.

The chain has TRBV21-1 and TRBJ1-6; the table's D call, TRBD1, has no DNA check behind it. TRBV21-1 is deemed a pseudogene. The CDR3 is 14 amino acids. CDR3 residues: CASSMEGGNSPLHF. In DNA form, the CDR3 reads TGTGCCAGCAGCATGGAGGGGGGCAATTCACCCCTCCACTTT.

The V and J genes are TRBV7-9 and TRBJ1-1; weak D call: TRBD1 (6 bases). The CDR3 runs 15 residues. CDR1 and CDR2 (germline): SEHNR, FQNEAQ (reference sequence). V dropped 1 base and J dropped 6 bases, with 15 bases sitting between them. CDR3 region: CASSLDQGSTAEAFF. The CDR3 coding sequence is TGTGCCAGCAGCTTAGATCAGGGGTCTACAGCTGAAGCTTTCTTT. The whole variable domain, remainder taken from reference TRBV7-9 and TRBJ1-1, is DTGVSQNPRHKITKRGQNVTFRCDPISEHNRLYWYRQTLGQGPEFLTYFQNEAQLEKSRLLSDRFSAERPKGSFSTLEIQRTEQGDSAMYLCASSLDQGSTAEAFFGQGTRLTVV.

This clonotype showed up many times. The V and J genes are TRBV10-3 and TRBJ2-5; no firm D call. V gave up 2 bases and J gave up 4 bases, with 8 bases separating them. Germline V gives CDR1 ENHRY, CDR2 SYGVKD. This CDR3 contains 13 residues. The DNA for the CDR3 is TGTGCCATCAGTGAGCGCAAGGGAGAGACCCAGTACTTC. It yields the protein CAISERKGETQYF.

There are a few counts of this clonotype. The V call is TRBV7-2, the J call TRBJ2-4, with a tentative D call TRBD1 (6 bases). Germline loops: CDR1 SGHTA, CDR2 FQGNSA. This CDR3 comprises 14 residues. Trimming shortened V by 5 bases and J by 6 bases, and 14 bases separated the two germline ends. The CDR3 DNA is TGTGCCAGCAGCCCCGCAGGGGTGGGAAACATTCAGTACTTC. Translated: CASSPAGVGNIQYF.